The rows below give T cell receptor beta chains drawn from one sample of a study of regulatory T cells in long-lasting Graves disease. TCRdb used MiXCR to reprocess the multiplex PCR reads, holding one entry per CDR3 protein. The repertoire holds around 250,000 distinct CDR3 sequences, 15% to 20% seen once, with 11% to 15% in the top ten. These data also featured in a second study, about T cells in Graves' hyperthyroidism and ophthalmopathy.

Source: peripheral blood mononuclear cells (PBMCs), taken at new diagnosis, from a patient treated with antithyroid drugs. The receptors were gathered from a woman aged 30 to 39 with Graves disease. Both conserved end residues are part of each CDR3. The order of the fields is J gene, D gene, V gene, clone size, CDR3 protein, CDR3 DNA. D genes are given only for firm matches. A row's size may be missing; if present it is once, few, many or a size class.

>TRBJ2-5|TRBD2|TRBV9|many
CASSAHVWRGNETQYF
TGTGCCAGCAGCGCCCACGTTTGGCGGGGGAACGAGACCCAGTACTTC
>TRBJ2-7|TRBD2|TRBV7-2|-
CASSLVSGGSSYEQYF
TGTGCCAGCAGCTTAGTGTCGGGAGGGAGCTCCTACGAGCAGTACTTC
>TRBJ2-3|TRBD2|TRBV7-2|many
CASSSPTSGGPDTQYF
TGTGCCAGCAGCTCCCCCACTAGCGGGGGGCCAGATACGCAGTATTTT
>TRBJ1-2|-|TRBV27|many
CASSEGASSYGYTF
TGTGCCAGCAGCGAAGGGGCGTCGAGCTATGGCTACACCTTC
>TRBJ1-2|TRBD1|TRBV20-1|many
CSARDDKGQGTRYTF
TGCAGTGCTAGAGATGACAAGGGACAGGGGACTCGCTACACCTTC
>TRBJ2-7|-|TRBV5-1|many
CASSLEREQYF
TGCGCCAGCAGCTTGGAGCGCGAGCAGTACTTC
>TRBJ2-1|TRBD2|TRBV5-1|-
CASSLLAGDPFF
TGCGCCAGCAGCTTACTAGCGGGGGACCCGTTCTTC
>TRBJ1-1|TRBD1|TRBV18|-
CASSLFSGTAQTEAFF
TGTGCCAGCTCGCTCTTCTCCGGGACAGCCCAGACTGAAGCTTTCTTT
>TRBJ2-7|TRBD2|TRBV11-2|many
CASSLGLRTSGGRHSYEQYF
TGTGCCAGCAGCCTAGGATTAAGGACTAGCGGGGGGCGTCATTCCTACGAGCAGTACTTC
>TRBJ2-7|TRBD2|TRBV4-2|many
CASSPLAGPYEQYF
TGTGCCAGCAGCCCCCTAGCGGGACCTTACGAGCAGTACTTC
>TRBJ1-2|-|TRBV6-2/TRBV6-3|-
CASSYSVRGEDYGYTF
TGTGCCAGCAGTTACTCGGTTCGAGGGGAGGACTATGGCTACACCTTC
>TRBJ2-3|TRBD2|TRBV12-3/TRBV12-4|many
CASSFRRGGRETDTQYF
TGTGCCAGCAGTTTCAGGCGGGGGGGCCGAGAAACAGATACGCAGTATTTT
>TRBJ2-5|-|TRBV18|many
CASSPPGFQETQYF
TGTGCCAGCTCACCACCGGGGTTCCAAGAGACCCAGTACTTC
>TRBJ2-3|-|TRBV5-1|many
CASSFEAQGDTQYF
TGCGCCAGCAGCTTTGAGGCCCAGGGAGATACGCAGTATTTT
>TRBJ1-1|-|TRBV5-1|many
CASSETISEAFF
TGCGCCAGCAGCGAAACTATATCCGAAGCTTTCTTT
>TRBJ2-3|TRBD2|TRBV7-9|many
CASITRRLAGARTDTQYF
TGTGCCAGCATCACTAGGCGGCTAGCGGGGGCCCGCACAGATACGCAGTATTTT
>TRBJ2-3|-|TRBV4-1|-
CASSQAPGDTQYF
TGCGCCAGCAGCCAAGCTCCAGGTGATACGCAGTATTTT
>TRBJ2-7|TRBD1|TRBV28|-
CASSLDRLHEQYF
TGTGCCAGCAGTTTGGACAGGCTCCACGAGCAGTACTTC
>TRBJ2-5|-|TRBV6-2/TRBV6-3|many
CASSYFDLSREETQYF
TGTGCCAGCAGTTACTTCGATCTTTCGCGAGAAGAGACCCAGTACTTC
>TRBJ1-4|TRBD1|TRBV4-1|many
CASSLQGIGTGRREKLFF
TGCGCCAGCAGCCTTCAAGGGATTGGGACAGGGAGACGTGAAAAACTGTTTTTT
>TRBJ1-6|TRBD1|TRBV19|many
CASSIGGTGYPPLHF
TGTGCCAGTAGTATAGGCGGGACAGGTTACCCACCCCTCCACTTT
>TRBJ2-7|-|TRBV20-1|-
CSASSREEVVEQYF
TGCAGTGCTAGCAGTCGGGAAGAAGTAGTCGAGCAGTACTTC
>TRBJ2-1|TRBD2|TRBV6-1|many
CASRAIAGSSYNEQFF
TGTGCCAGCAGGGCTATAGCGGGGAGCTCCTACAATGAGCAGTTCTTC
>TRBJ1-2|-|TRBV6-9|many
CASSYGQSYTF
TGTGCCAGCAGTTATGGGCAGAGCTACACCTTC
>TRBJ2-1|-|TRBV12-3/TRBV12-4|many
CASSFLGRGAPYNEQFF
TGTGCCAGCAGTTTTTTGGGACGGGGGGCCCCGTACAATGAGCAGTTCTTC
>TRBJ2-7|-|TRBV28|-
CATQEIYEQYF
TGTGCCACGCAGGAGATTTACGAGCAGTACTTC
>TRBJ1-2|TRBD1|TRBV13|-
CASSRRQGSAGYTF
TGTGCCAGCAGCCGCCGACAGGGTTCAGCGGGCTACACCTTC
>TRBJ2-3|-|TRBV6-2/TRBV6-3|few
CASSEGAADTQYF
TGTGCCAGCAGTGAAGGGGCAGCAGATACGCAGTATTTT
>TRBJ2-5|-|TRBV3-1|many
CASSSRGFQETQYF
TGTGCCAGCAGCTCACGGGGGTTCCAAGAGACCCAGTACTTC
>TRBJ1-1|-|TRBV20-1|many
CSARDIGQNTEAFF
TGCAGTGCTAGAGATATTGGACAGAACACTGAAGCTTTCTTT
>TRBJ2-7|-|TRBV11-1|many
CASSLFAAESYEQYF
TGTGCCAGCAGCTTATTTGCGGCGGAATCCTACGAGCAGTACTTC
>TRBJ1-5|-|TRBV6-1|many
CASSEPVTEYNQPQHF
TGTGCCAGCAGTGAACCCGTGACGGAATACAATCAGCCCCAGCATTTT
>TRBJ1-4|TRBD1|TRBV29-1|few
CSAGGDRNEKLFF
TGCAGCGCAGGGGGGGACAGAAATGAAAAACTGTTTTTT
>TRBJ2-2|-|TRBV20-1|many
CSASRGARGELFF
TGCAGTGCTAGTCGGGGGGCGAGAGGGGAGCTGTTTTTT
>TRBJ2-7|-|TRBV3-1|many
CASSLRQNYEQYF
TGTGCCAGCAGCCTACGACAAAACTACGAGCAGTACTTC
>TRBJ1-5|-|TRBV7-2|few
CASSVRVGPQHF
TGTGCCAGCAGCGTCAGGGTAGGACCCCAGCATTTT
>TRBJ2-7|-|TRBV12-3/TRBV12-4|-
CASSESTEFVSEQYF
TGTGCCAGCAGTGAATCGACGGAATTTGTTAGCGAGCAGTACTTC
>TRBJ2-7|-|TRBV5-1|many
CASSLDWRVGNGNEQYF
TGCGCCAGCAGCTTGGATTGGCGTGTGGGGAACGGGAACGAGCAGTACTTC
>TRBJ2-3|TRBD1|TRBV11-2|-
CAGSRDRVGTDTQYF
TGTGCCGGCAGTCGGGACAGGGTGGGCACAGATACGCAGTATTTT
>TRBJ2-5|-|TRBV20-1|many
CSAIEGGAQETQYF
TGCAGTGCTATAGAGGGGGGCGCACAAGAGACCCAGTACTTC
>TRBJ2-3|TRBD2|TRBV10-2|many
CASTSGFTDTQYF
TGCGCCAGCACTAGCGGTTTCACAGATACGCAGTATTTT
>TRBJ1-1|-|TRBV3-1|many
CATSPIRVGGTEAFF
TGTGCCACCTCCCCGATAAGGGTCGGGGGCACTGAAGCTTTCTTT
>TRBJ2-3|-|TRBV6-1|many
CASSPSSFGSTDTQYF
TGTGCCAGCAGTCCTTCTAGCTTCGGAAGCACAGATACGCAGTATTTT
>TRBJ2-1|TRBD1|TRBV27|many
CASSFRTGGNEQFF
TGTGCCAGCAGTTTCAGGACAGGGGGCAATGAGCAGTTCTTC
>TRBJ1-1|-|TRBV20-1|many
CSARDILVAFF
TGCAGTGCTAGAGATATACTTGTGGCTTTCTTT
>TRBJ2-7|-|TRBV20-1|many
CSARDLDEQYF
TGCAGTGCTAGAGATTTGGACGAGCAGTACTTC
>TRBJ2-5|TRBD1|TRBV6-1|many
CASRTWTGEETQYF
TGTGCCAGCAGAACCTGGACAGGGGAAGAGACCCAGTACTTC
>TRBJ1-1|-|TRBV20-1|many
CSARPGGARAFF
TGCAGTGCTAGACCTGGGGGGGCCCGAGCTTTCTTT
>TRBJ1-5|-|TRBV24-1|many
CATSGPSPQPQHF
TGTGCCACCAGTGGACCTTCCCCTCAGCCCCAGCATTTT